The 27 T cell receptor beta chains given below trace back to one sample, sequenced in a study of PD-1 blockade in classical Hodgkin lymphoma. The time point: cycle 4 day 1 (C4D1), after 5 to 7 weeks of nivolumab. No patient escaped relapse after autologous stem cell transplantation, and brentuximab vedotin exposure varied. Profiling relied on immunoSEQ multiplex PCR, and the TCRdb table lists in-frame clones only, not all of them. The sample records 23,000 or so clones, approximately 77% being singletons. The sample was peripheral blood mononuclear cells (PBMCs), taken before the fourth cycle of nivolumab. These receptors all come from a human donor with classical Hodgkin lymphoma.

This chain connects TRBV7-2 to TRBJ2-1, with TRBD2 identical over 9 bases. J was trimmed by 1 base and V by 1 base; bases with no gene match: 5. This CDR3 is 17 amino acids long. From germline, CDR1 is SGHTA and CDR2 FQGNSA. CDR3 sequence: CASSLVGGGASYNEQFF. The CDR3 coding sequence is TGTGCCAGCAGCTTAGTGGGCGGGGGGGCATCCTACAATGAGCAGTTCTTC.

The chain couples TRBV15 to TRBJ1-4; maybe TRBD1 (5 bases). CDR1 LNHNV and CDR2 YYDKDF come from the germline V gene (reference sequence). Trimming stripped 0 bases from V and 3 bases from J, with 11 bases between. The CDR3 is 16 amino acids. CDR3 bases: TGTGCCACCAGCAGAGACTGGGGGACGGCTAATGAAAAACTGTTTTTT. This gives the protein CATSRDWGTANEKLFF.

This sequence joins TRBV6-4 and TRBJ2-7; 7 bases are a match to TRBD2. This CDR3 is built from 14 residues. From germline, CDR1 is MRHNA and CDR2 SNTAGT. V trimming: 6 bases; J trimming: 0 bases; junction bases outside the gene matches: 5. The CDR3 coding sequence is TGTGCCAGCAGAAGGGACTACCTCTCCTACGAGCAGTACTTC. Residues: CASRRDYLSYEQYF.

The chain employs TRBV6-1 and TRBJ1-1; D ambiguous. The CDR3 spans 14 residues. CDR1 MNHNS and CDR2 SASEGT come from the germline V gene. Deletions cut 2 bases from V and 1 base from J, with 8 bases between. In DNA form, the CDR3 reads TGTGCCAGCAGTGAACCCCTCAGGAACACTGAAGCTTTCTTT. This translates into CASSEPLRNTEAFF.

This clone was seen once. The CDR3 DNA reads TGCGCCAGCAGCGGCAACTACGAGCAGTACTTC. Residues: CASSGNYEQYF. This chain joins TRBV5-1 and TRBJ2-7; D is ambiguous. Deletions cut 4 bases from V and 3 bases from J, with 5 bases between. The germline V gene encodes CDR1 SGHRS and CDR2 YFSETQ. The CDR3 loop spans 11 amino acids. The full variable domain, its missing parts supplied by reference TRBV5-1 and TRBJ2-7, is KAGVTQTPRYLIKTRGQQVTLSCSPISGHRSVSWYQQTPGQGLQFLFEYFSETQRNKGNFPGRFSGRQFSNSRSEMNVSTLELGDSALYLCASSGNYEQYFGPGTRLTVT.

The chain is built from TRBV6-5 and TRBJ1-2; D perhaps matches TRBD1 (6 bases). Germline V gene data show CDR1 as MNHEY and CDR2 as SVGAGI. The CDR3 covers 13 residues. Trimming left V 6 bases short and J 6 bases short, with 14 bases between. CDR3 protein: CASRTQGWDGYTF. The CDR3 bases are TGTGCCAGCAGAACACAGGGTTGGGATGGCTACACCTTC.

The chain has TRBV7-3 and TRBJ2-2; D possibly corresponds to TRBD2 (6 bases). There are 15 residues in the CDR3. The V and J ends lost 2 bases and 3 bases respectively, with 10 bases between them. In germline, CDR1 is SGHTA, CDR2 FQGTGA. For the CDR3, the DNA is TGTGCCAGCAGCTTAGACCGGAGGGACACCGGGGAGCTGTTTTTT. Amino acid sequence: CASSLDRRDTGELFF.

The chain links TRBV5-4 to TRBJ1-2; 8 nucleotides agree with TRBD1. Germline V gene data show CDR1 as SGHNT and CDR2 as YYREEE (reference sequence). The CDR3 runs to 15 residues. Trimming took 0 bases from V and 9 from J; bases not matched to a gene: 10. The CDR3 nucleotides are TGTGCCAGCAGCTTGGATGGGACAGGATTAACGAGCTACACCTTC. This encodes CASSLDGTGLTSYTF.

V usage is TRBV10-1 and J usage is TRBJ2-3, with D maybe TRBD2 (5 bases). The length of the CDR3 is 13 residues. Germline V gene lookup returns CDR1 WNHNN and CDR2 SYGVQD (reference sequence). Deletions cut 3 bases from V and 4 bases from J, with 8 bases between. The CDR3 spells CASSDPGADTQYF. The CDR3, as DNA: TGCGCCAGCAGTGATCCCGGGGCAGATACGCAGTATTTT.

This sequence joins TRBV25-1 and TRBJ1-2; D is uncertain. The V gene's germline CDR1 is MGHDK and CDR2 SYGVNS. The CDR3 loop spans 12 amino acids. Deletions cut 3 bases from V and 0 bases from J, with 2 bases between. The CDR3 reads CASSDSNYGYTF. The CDR3 nucleotides are TGTGCCAGCAGTGATTCTAACTATGGCTACACCTTC.

The J gene is TRBJ2-3, the V gene TRBV6-5; tentatively, D is TRBD2 (5 bases). The CDR3 contains 13 residues. Trimming took 0 bases from V and 4 from J, leaving 5 bases between them. Per germline, CDR1 MNHEY and CDR2 SVGAGI. As DNA, the CDR3 is TGTGCCAGCAGTTACTCGAGGGCAGATACGCAGTATTTT. This translates into CASSYSRADTQYF.

The chain uses TRBV5-8 and TRBJ1-5, with D unclear. V lost 4 bases and J lost 4, with 18 bases in between. Germline V gene data show CDR1 as SGHTS and CDR2 as YDEGEE. This CDR3 region has 16 residues. Here the CDR3 DNA reads TGTGCCAGCAGCACGGGAACTTCGGCCCGAAATCAGCCCCAGCATTTT. Encoded protein: CASSTGTSARNQPQHF.

The chain has TRBV27 and TRBJ2-5; perhaps TRBD1 as D (6 bases). The CDR3 is 13 amino acids. Germline CDR1 is MNHEY and CDR2 is SMNVEV (reference sequence). V lost 6 bases, J lost 2 bases, and 10 bases lay in between. The CDR3 loop reads CASRGQLQETQYF. CDR3 coding DNA: TGTGCCAGCAGAGGACAGCTGCAAGAGACCCAGTACTTC.

V usage is TRBV19 and J usage is TRBJ2-7; no firm D call. Germline values: CDR1 LNHDA, CDR2 SQIVND (reference sequence). V was cut by 8 bases and J by 2 bases, with 10 bases left in between. CDR3 size: 12 residues. CDR3 DNA: TGTGCCAGTTCGGACCGGCCCTACGAGCAGTACTTC. It yields the protein CASSDRPYEQYF.

This chain uses TRBV28 with TRBJ1-1; 7 nucleotides match TRBD1. V shed 5 bases and J 10 bases; nucleotides not matched to a gene: 10. Germline V gene data show CDR1 as MDHEN and CDR2 as SYDVKM. The CDR3 runs to 13 residues. CDR3 nucleotides: TGTGCCAGCAGTACGCTCCCGGGACAGAGAGCTTTCTTT. Translated: CASSTLPGQRAFF. Supplemented by reference TRBV28 and TRBJ1-1, the full variable domain reads DVKVTQSSRYLVKRTGEKVFLECVQDMDHENMFWYRQDPGLGLRLIYFSYDVKMKEKGDIPEGYSVSREKKERFSLILESASTNQTSMYLCASSTLPGQRAFFGQGTRLTVV.

This clone was observed a few times. The chain is built from TRBV5-1 and TRBJ2-7; TRBD2 matches 14 bases. CDR1 is SGHRS, CDR2 YFSETQ, per germline. The CDR3 loop spans 15 amino acids. J was trimmed by 5 bases and V by 4 bases; bases with no gene match: 5. For the CDR3, the DNA is TGCGCCAGCAGCGCGACTAGCGGGGGGGCCCACGAGCAGTACTTC. Protein: CASSATSGGAHEQYF.

The J gene is TRBJ1-4, the V gene TRBV5-1; D might be TRBD1 (6 bases). The CDR3 has 14 residues. The germline gives CDR1 SGHRS, CDR2 YFSETQ. Trimming left V 4 bases short and J 8 bases short, with 15 bases between. DNA for the CDR3: TGCGCCAGCAGCCAAAGGGGGGATGCCGAAAAACTGTTTTTT. Residues: CASSQRGDAEKLFF.

This clone was observed many times. The rearrangement joins TRBV29-1 to TRBJ1-1; 7 nucleotides agree with TRBD1. The germline CDR1 and CDR2 sequences are SQVTM and ANQGSEA. The CDR3 consists of 16 residues. J lost 7 bases, V lost 3 bases, and 17 bases had no gene match. The CDR3 DNA sequence: TGCAGCGTTGATACCCGTACAACCAACAGGGGACATGAAGCTTTCTTT. It is translated as CSVDTRTTNRGHEAFF.

The chain combines TRBV7-8 with TRBJ2-5, with 12 bases identical to TRBD2. This CDR3 contains 16 residues. Germline V CDR1 and CDR2: SGHVS, FQNEAQ. The V gene end was trimmed by 4 bases and the J gene end by 4 bases; junction bases not matched to a gene: 7. CDR3 loop: CASSSRLAGESETQYF. In DNA form, the CDR3 reads TGTGCCAGCAGCTCCCGACTAGCGGGAGAGTCAGAGACCCAGTACTTC. Full variable domain (rest looked up from reference TRBV7-8 and TRBJ2-5): GAGVSQSPRYKVAKRGQDVALRCDPISGHVSLFWYQQALGQGPEFLTYFQNEAQLDKSGLPSDRFFAERPEGSVSTLKIQRTQQEDSAVYLCASSSRLAGESETQYFGPGTRLLVL.

V is TRBV7-2 and J is TRBJ1-5; TRBD1 is a possible D gene (5 bases). The CDR3 runs to 15 residues. Trimming cost V 1 base and J 1 base, with 8 bases left between them. Per the germline V gene, CDR1 is SGHTA and CDR2 is FQGNSA. DNA of the CDR3: TGTGCCAGCAGCTTAGGGGGGGGAAGCAATCAGCCCCAGCATTTT. It yields the protein CASSLGGGSNQPQHF. The entire variable domain, with the rest obtained from reference TRBV7-2 and TRBJ1-5, is as follows: GAGVSQSPSNKVTEKGKDVELRCDPISGHTALYWYRQSLGQGLEFLIYFQGNSAPDKSGLPSDRFSAERTGGSVSTLTIQRTQQEDSAVYLCASSLGGGSNQPQHFGDGTRLSIL.

Comments on this clone: At one end the junction does not follow the germline gene, possibly because of a read error. This chain connects TRBV5-1 to TRBJ1-2; tentatively, D is TRBD1 (5 bases). Germline-derived CDR1 and CDR2 are SGHRS and YFSETQ. The CDR3 runs to 13 residues. CDR3 sequence (DNA): TGCGCCAGCGGCTATGAGGGGACCGATGGCTGCACCTTC. Its protein is CASGYEGTDGCTF.

In its sample, this clone was seen a few times. V usage is TRBV4-3 and J usage is TRBJ1-2; D may be TRBD1 (6 bases). The CDR3 runs to 14 residues. Germline CDR1 reads LGHNA; CDR2 reads YSLEER. The V gene lost 4 bases and the J gene lost 4 bases, with 13 bases spanning the gap. Here the CDR3 reads CASSPPLTGYGYTF. Written as DNA, the CDR3 is TGCGCCAGCAGCCCCCCTCTGACAGGCTATGGCTACACCTTC.

The chain is built from TRBV27 and TRBJ2-3; perhaps TRBD2 as D (7 bases). This CDR3 has 17 amino acids. The germline CDR1 and CDR2 sequences are MNHEY and SMNVEV (reference sequence). Trimming removed 6 bases from V and 3 bases from J, with 22 bases in between. CDR3 residues: CASRQGRGEPGTDTQYF. The CDR3, as DNA: TGTGCCAGCAGGCAAGGGAGGGGGGAGCCAGGAACAGATACGCAGTATTTT.

V usage is TRBV2 and J usage is TRBJ1-2, with D tentatively TRBD1 (5 bases). Trimming removed 4 bases from V and 3 bases from J, with 9 bases in between. The CDR3 contains 13 residues. CDR1 and CDR2 (germline): SNHLY, FYNNEI. The CDR3 loop is CASSVRVDYGYTF. The DNA for the CDR3 is TGTGCCAGCAGTGTCAGGGTGGACTATGGCTACACCTTC.

This clone was observed once. The chain carries TRBV5-1 and TRBJ2-2; D is possibly TRBD1 (6 bases). This CDR3 is built from 16 residues. Germline CDR1 reads SGHRS; CDR2 reads YFSETQ. The ends were cut back, 4 bases at V and 4 bases at J, with 17 bases in the middle. The CDR3 nucleotides read TGCGCCAGCAGCGCTCAGGGGTTAGGGAGCACCGGGGAGCTGTTTTTT. This encodes CASSAQGLGSTGELFF.

In DNA form, the CDR3 reads TGTGCCAGCTCACCCCGGGACAGGGGTCACATTCAGTACTTC. The encoded protein is CASSPRDRGHIQYF. The chain uses TRBV18 and TRBJ2-4, with 10 bases fitting TRBD1. The CDR3 is 14 residues long. Germline CDR1 reads KGHSH; CDR2 reads LQKENI. The V segment lost 3 bases and the J segment 8 bases; nucleotides outside the gene matches: 4.

The chain employs TRBV4-1 and TRBJ2-3, with 7 positions matching TRBD1. The V gene's germline CDR1 is MGHRA and CDR2 YSYEKL. Trimming took 1 base from V and 2 from J; bases not matched to a gene: 6. The CDR3 has 16 amino acids. The CDR3 loop is CASSQVTGVPTDTQYF. CDR3 sequence (DNA): TGCGCCAGCAGCCAAGTAACAGGGGTACCCACAGATACGCAGTATTTT.